Listed here is a single T cell receptor (beta chain). These data come from a study of T cell changes during pregnancy in multiple sclerosis. Profiled with immunoSEQ multiplex PCR; TCRdb holds only in-frame clones, not every one. The data contain under 70,000 clones, about 89% of them seen just once; the ten biggest clones take up 0.4% to 0.55%. CDR1 is SGHRS, CDR2 YFSETQ, per germline. V lost 6 bases, J lost 6 bases, and 10 bases stayed unmatched. This CDR3 contains 15 residues. The TCR sequence derives from a female donor in good health, enrolled as a control in a pregnancy study. Sample: CD4+ T cells from peripheral blood mononuclear cells, taken after pregnancy. This chain links TRBV5-1 with TRBJ2-5, with 11 bases fitting TRBD1. The CDR3 DNA is TGCGCCAGCACCCCGGGACAGGGGGACGTAAAGACCCAGTACTTC. Protein sequence: CASTPGQGDVKTQYF.